These 20 T cell receptor beta chains share one sample of origin, sequenced in a study of shared clonotypes between healthy human individuals. The naive CD8 population came from CD45RO-negative cells selected for CCR7, without terminally differentiated effector memory CD45RA+ cells. Assay used: immunoSEQ multiplex PCR; TCRdb lists only in-frame clones, some missing. This table holds under 850,000 clones, almost 95% found once. Sequencing used naive CD8+ T cells sorted from blood. The receptors here all came from a man aged 25-45 years in good health.

The chain couples TRBV28 to TRBJ2-7; 7 bases agree with TRBD2. The germline gives CDR1 MDHEN, CDR2 SYDVKM. J gave up 4 bases and V 3 bases, and 15 bases lay outside the gene matches. The CDR3 totals 17 residues. The CDR3 bases are TGTGCCAGCAGTTTCCAAACCGCAGGACTAGTAGGGTACGAGCAGTACTTC. Translated, it gives CASSFQTAGLVGYEQYF. Full variable domain (remainder filled in from reference TRBV28 and TRBJ2-7): DVKVTQSSRYLVKRTGEKVFLECVQDMDHENMFWYRQDPGLGLRLIYFSYDVKMKEKGDIPEGYSVSREKKERFSLILESASTNQTSMYLCASSFQTAGLVGYEQYFGPGTRLTVT.

The chain links TRBV19 to TRBJ1-1; a weak D match, TRBD1 (5 bases). In germline, CDR1 is LNHDA, CDR2 SQIVND (reference sequence). The CDR3 extends over 12 amino acids. The V end lost 10 bases, the J end lost 3 bases, and 12 bases lay between the germline ends. In nucleotides, the CDR3 is TGTGCCACCGGACAATCGGACACTGAAGCTTTCTTT. It codes for CATGQSDTEAFF.

This chain uses TRBV6-1 with TRBJ2-3; no reliable D call. The V end lost 1 base, the J end lost 0 bases, and 17 bases lay between the germline ends. The germline CDR1 and CDR2 sequences are MNHNS and SASEGT. The CDR3 is 18 amino acids. The CDR3 is CASSEGVSEYSSTDTQYF. CDR3 nucleotide sequence: TGTGCCAGCAGTGAAGGGGTCAGCGAATATTCTAGCACAGATACGCAGTATTTT.

The chain joins TRBV5-4 to TRBJ2-7, with 14 bases aligning to TRBD2. Germline CDR1 reads SGHNT; CDR2 reads YYREEE (reference sequence). This CDR3 is 17 amino acids long. J gave up 2 bases and V 4 bases, and 8 bases lay outside the gene matches. CDR3 region: CASSTGTSGSPAYEQYF. The CDR3 DNA reads TGTGCCAGCAGCACTGGGACTAGCGGGAGCCCGGCCTACGAGCAGTACTTC.

The chain couples TRBV18 to TRBJ2-7; 7 bases are a match to TRBD2. The junction had 11 bases not matched to a gene; V was cut back by 3 bases and J by 6 bases. CDR1 KGHSH and CDR2 LQKENI come from the germline V gene. CDR3 length: 15 amino acids. CDR3 loop: CASSPDAGVSLEQYF. The CDR3 DNA reads TGTGCCAGCTCACCTGATGCGGGAGTATCACTCGAGCAGTACTTC.

This clone was seen only a few times. The J gene is TRBJ2-1, the V gene TRBV28; TRBD1 matches at 9 bases. The CDR3 covers 14 residues. Trimming cost V 6 bases and J 8 bases; bases outside gene matches: 8. Germline CDR1 MDHEN, CDR2 SYDVKM. The CDR3 loop reads CASRPGQGVDEQFF. The CDR3, as DNA: TGTGCCAGCAGACCGGGACAGGGTGTCGATGAGCAGTTCTTC. Based on the CDR3 plus reference TRBV28 and TRBJ2-1, the full variable domain is DVKVTQSSRYLVKRTGEKVFLECVQDMDHENMFWYRQDPGLGLRLIYFSYDVKMKEKGDIPEGYSVSREKKERFSLILESASTNQTSMYLCASRPGQGVDEQFFGPGTRLTVL.

This clone was detected only once. This chain uses TRBV27 with TRBJ2-3; 12 nucleotides align to TRBD2. There are 14 residues in the CDR3. Germline loops: CDR1 MNHEY, CDR2 SMNVEV (reference sequence). Trimming removed 5 bases from V and 11 bases from J; junction bases left unmatched: 8. The CDR3 loop reads CASSIGLAGTVQYF. In DNA form, the CDR3 reads TGTGCCAGCAGTATCGGACTAGCGGGGACCGTGCAGTATTTT.

A single count supports this clone. The chain is built from TRBV28 and TRBJ2-7, with 8 bases fitting TRBD1. The CDR3 is 16 amino acids. The ends lost 6 bases at V and 0 bases at J; junction bases unmatched: 10. The germline CDR1 and CDR2 sequences are MDHEN and SYDVKM. CDR3 in DNA: TGTGCCAGCAGGACCTTTCGGGACAGGAGCTCCTACGAGCAGTACTTC. The encoded protein is CASRTFRDRSSYEQYF.

The chain is built from TRBV11-3 and TRBJ2-5; 11 bases are shared with TRBD1. Germline CDR1 SGHNT, CDR2 YENEEA. Trimming removed 4 bases from V and 4 bases from J; junction bases left unmatched: 5. This CDR3 contains 15 residues. The CDR3 DNA sequence: TGTGCCAGCAGCTCCACGGACAGGGGGCGAGAGACCCAGTACTTC. Residues: CASSSTDRGRETQYF.

The chain recombines TRBV28 with TRBJ1-1; 9 bases are shared with TRBD1. Germline trimming cut 5 bases from V and 5 bases from J; bases unmatched to any gene: 9. Germline V CDR1 and CDR2: MDHEN, SYDVKM. This CDR3 region has 15 residues. CDR3 coding DNA: TGTGCCAGCAGTGGACAGGGGCCTCTGGGGACTGAAGCTTTCTTT. This translates into CASSGQGPLGTEAFF.

The chain combines TRBV6-5 with TRBJ2-1, with a tentative D call TRBD2 (7 bases). The CDR3 is 13 residues long. Trimming shortened V by 6 bases and J by 8 bases, and 14 bases separated the two germline ends. Per germline, CDR1 MNHEY and CDR2 SVGAGI. The chain's CDR3 is CASSLTGGHEQFF. CDR3 DNA sequence: TGTGCCAGCAGCCTCACGGGGGGCCATGAGCAGTTCTTC.

J is TRBJ2-5 and V is TRBV7-8; TRBD1 matches at 7 bases. V lost 5 bases, J lost 3 bases, and 9 bases stayed unmatched. The CDR3 loop spans 15 amino acids. From germline, CDR1 is SGHVS and CDR2 FQNEAQ. The CDR3 protein is CASSPRGQGKETQYF. The CDR3 DNA reads TGTGCCAGCAGCCCGAGGGGGCAGGGAAAAGAGACCCAGTACTTC.

The chain is built from TRBV16 and TRBJ2-7; 9 bases are shared with TRBD1. J lost 5 bases, V lost 0 bases, and 5 bases had no gene match. CDR3 length equals 15 residues. Germline V gene data show CDR1 as KGHSY and CDR2 as FQNENV. CDR3 sequence: CASSQSDRGSDEQYF. The CDR3 bases are TGTGCCAGCAGCCAATCCGACAGGGGGAGCGACGAGCAGTACTTC.

V gene TRBV6-5 combines with J gene TRBJ2-2, with D unresolved. The germline V and J ends were trimmed by 3 bases and 1 base, with 9 bases remaining between them. CDR3 length: 15 amino acids. Germline CDR1 MNHEY, CDR2 SVGAGI. CDR3 DNA: TGTGCCAGCAGTTATGGCCAGGTGAACACCGGGGAGCTGTTTTTT. Translation gives CASSYGQVNTGELFF.

The chain is built from TRBV7-9 and TRBJ2-7; TRBD2 aligns across 9 bases. The CDR3 sequence is 15 residues long. Per the germline V gene, CDR1 is SEHNR and CDR2 is FQNEAQ (reference sequence). With 5 bases clipped from V and 1 base from J, the junction kept 6 bases outside the gene matches. Written as DNA, the CDR3 is TGTGCCAGCAGCGTCGTAGCGGGAGTATCCTACGAGCAGTACTTC. Translated, it gives CASSVVAGVSYEQYF.

This clone was seen just once. The J gene is TRBJ2-1, the V gene TRBV19, with 11 bases fitting TRBD1. The CDR3 runs 15 residues. J was trimmed by 3 bases and V by 5 bases; bases with no gene match: 3. Germline CDR1 and CDR2: LNHDA and SQIVND (reference sequence). CDR3 DNA: TGTGCCAGTAGTGTTGGGACAGGGGGCTACAATGAGCAGTTCTTC. Amino acids: CASSVGTGGYNEQFF.

J is TRBJ2-7 and V is TRBV4-1, with 9 bases identical to TRBD1. The V gene end was trimmed by 4 bases and the J gene end by 3 bases; junction bases not matched to a gene: 4. The CDR3 covers 14 residues. The germline V gene encodes CDR1 MGHRA and CDR2 YSYEKL. CDR3 sequence (DNA): TGCGCCAGCAGCCCTGGACAGGGGATCTACGAGCAGTACTTC. It specifies CASSPGQGIYEQYF.

This rearrangement joins TRBV2 to TRBJ1-5; 8 nucleotides agree with TRBD1. V lost 7 bases and J lost 5; bases outside the gene matches: 10. Germline V gives CDR1 SNHLY, CDR2 FYNNEI. This CDR3 is built from 15 residues. CDR3 in amino acids: CASTSQTGAYQPQHF. The CDR3, as DNA: TGTGCCAGCACTTCACAGACAGGGGCGTATCAGCCCCAGCATTTT.

The genes are TRBV15 and TRBJ1-1; the D gene is possibly TRBD1 (5 bases). Germline values: CDR1 LNHNV, CDR2 YYDKDF (reference sequence). The CDR3 totals 13 residues. Deletions cut 4 bases from V and 4 bases from J, with 10 bases between. The CDR3: CATSTQGSTEAFF. The CDR3 DNA is TGTGCCACCAGCACTCAGGGCAGCACTGAAGCTTTCTTT. The full variable domain, in which reference TRBV15 and TRBJ1-1 provide the parts outside the CDR3, is DAMVIQNPRYQVTQFGKPVTLSCSQTLNHNVMYWYQQKSSQAPKLLFHYYDKDFNNEADTPDNFQSRRPNTSFCFLDIRSPGLGDTAMYLCATSTQGSTEAFFGQGTRLTVV.

This clone was detected ten times or more. The rearrangement joins TRBV7-2 to TRBJ2-1; D is unresolved. Germline V CDR1 and CDR2: SGHTA, FQGNSA. The V and J ends lost 5 bases and 7 bases respectively, with 12 bases between them. The CDR3 length is 13 residues. Here the CDR3 DNA reads TGTGCCAGCAGCGTAACGATGGGGAATGAGCAGTTCTTC. It translates to CASSVTMGNEQFF.